This TCR beta chain was captured by sequencing in a study of T cell responses to AZD1222 COVID-19 vaccine (TCRdb year 2021). About the full investigation: Because spike-specific TCR depth and breadth did not differ between the two schedules, AZD1222 recipients who got a second dose at roughly 4 weeks were pooled with those who got a second dose at roughly 12 weeks. TCR sequencing covered some 250 trial participants: about 210 given two doses of AZD1222 and 26 given two doses of MenACWY control vaccine. Trial participants were enrolled by age into 18-55, 56-69 and 70-plus year subgroups, with about 150, 28 and 57 TCR-sequenced participants respectively.

The sample's time point label, in plain terms: baseline before first vaccination. Samples from vaccinated people were obtained from the UK trials COV001 and COV002, which included a single-blind randomized controlled phase 2/3 trial of AZD1222 (ChAdOx1 nCoV-19) in healthy adults. For TCRbeta chain sequencing, PBMC samples from trial participants were taken at day 0 and at day 28 after the second dose. From the germline V gene (reference sequence), CDR1 is DFQATT and CDR2 is SNEGSKA. V drops 2 bases and J drops 8 bases, leaving 7 bases in between. Including cysteine and phenylalanine, the CDR3 has 11 amino acids. Left in the record is the CDR3 DNA by itself, 33 bases read in frame from the first base. Broader findings and caveats from the paper: In the small 56-69-year group, the increase in depth fell short of significance, most likely because of low power. Conclusions about previously exposed vaccinees are limited, since just five to seven AZD1222 recipients were seropositive for SARS-CoV-2 at baseline. The whole spike protein was spanned by vaccine-associated CD4 TCRs, and dominant responses were seen in regions 160-218 and 743-854. Epitopes outside the regions mutated in the B.1.351 and B.1.1.7 variants were reportedly recognized by nearly half of the unique spike-specific TCRs. Most participants were white British and females outnumbered males, and the authors suggested that clonal diversity may have been underestimated. Because no day 14 peak-response samples were available, repertoires were characterized only after the peak T cell response. After two AZD1222 doses, both the breadth and the depth of spike-specific TCRs were significantly higher than at day 0 and than in MenACWY recipients.

Note on this clone: Its antigen is still unknown. No per-base quality is available; no much larger clone lies one base away.

The CDR3 regions of human TCRbeta chains were subjected to immunosequencing. The study's own analysis went as follows. Repertoire TCRs were checked for matches against a reference library of SARS-CoV-2-specific TCRs that had been generated using the MIRA antigen-specificity platform. Breadth meant the fraction of unique TCRs that were SARS-CoV-2-associated, whereas depth meant the fraction of total T cells that were SARS-CoV-2-associated. Using the MIRA data, each spike-specific TCR was mapped to the spike region that the TCR reacts to and placed in a CD4 or CD8 class. Log10-transformed breadth and depth values were compared by one-way ANOVA with Sidak's multiple comparisons tests. TCRdb took this table from immuneACCESS and kept in-frame rearrangements with V and J called. Such tables lack part of the clones; where checked against another copy, unresolved V genes explain under half of the gap, and the rest is unexplained. V and J calls and clone size come straight from that table; D and trimming were deduced from the DNA. Present in this sample are about 91,000 clones, about 88% of which were seen just once. In total, the top ten clones hold around 21% of the sample.

The chain is assembled from TRBV20-1 and TRBJ2-1; no D gene call is confident. The sequence came from an adult in good health. The source material was peripheral blood, sampled on day 0 of AZD1222 vaccination. CDR3 reads: CSARIRDEQFF. DNA sequence: TGCAGTGCTAGAATTAGGGATGAGCAGTTCTTC.